This passage covers 26 T cell receptor beta chains from one sample sequenced in a study of blood T cell repertoires in COVID-19. Assay used: immunoSEQ multiplex PCR; TCRdb lists only in-frame clones, some missing. Counted here are a few hundred thousand clones, around 90% occurring once; the ten biggest clones make up 9.4%. Sequences were obtained from peripheral blood. The origin of the receptors is a young man with active or convalescent COVID-19.

The chain uses TRBV10-3 and TRBJ2-3, with 13 bases lining up with TRBD2. From germline, CDR1 is ENHRY and CDR2 SYGVKD. This CDR3 spans 16 amino acids. Trimming took 5 bases from V and 3 from J; bases not matched to a gene: 5. CDR3 region: CAISFTSGGETDTQYF. CDR3 bases: TGTGCCATCAGTTTTACTAGCGGGGGGGAAACAGATACGCAGTATTTT.

The chain recombines TRBV9 with TRBJ1-6; 10 bases line up with TRBD1. Germline V lookup: CDR1 SGDLS, CDR2 YYNGEE. The CDR3 covers 16 residues. With 3 bases clipped from V and 7 bases from J, the junction kept 7 bases outside the gene matches. CDR3 in amino acids: CASSAGTGAPNSPLHF. CDR3 bases: TGTGCCAGCAGCGCCGGGACAGGGGCCCCAAATTCACCCCTCCACTTT.

V gene TRBV12-3 or TRBV12-4 combines with J gene TRBJ2-2; the D gene is possibly TRBD2 (5 bases). The V end lost 6 bases, the J end lost 9 bases, and 11 bases lay between the germline ends. CDR3 length equals 12 residues. The CDR3 coding sequence is TGTGCCAGCAGGAGAGACTATTGGGAGCTGTTTTTT. This codes for CASRRDYWELFF.

The CDR3 sequence is CASMFGNQETQYF. CDR3 in DNA: TGTGCCAGCATGTTCGGGAACCAAGAGACCCAGTACTTC. This chain joins TRBV12-3 or TRBV12-4 and TRBJ2-5; possibly TRBD2 for D (5 bases). This CDR3 has 13 residues. Trimming stripped 7 bases from V and 0 bases from J, with 9 bases between.

CDR3 nucleotide sequence: TGTGCCAGCACCCGGGACAGGAAAGAGACCCAGTACTTC. Its translation is CASTRDRKETQYF. The chain employs TRBV2 and TRBJ2-5, with 8 bases matching TRBD1. The CDR3 runs 13 residues. V lost 7 bases and J lost 3; bases outside the gene matches: 4. Germline loops: CDR1 SNHLY, CDR2 FYNNEI.

J is TRBJ1-2 and V is TRBV4-3, with 9 bases fitting TRBD1. This CDR3 has 16 amino acids. V gave up 1 base and J gave up 6 bases; unmatched junction bases: 9. Germline loops: CDR1 LGHNA, CDR2 YSLEER. CDR3 loop: CASSQAWDRALNGYTF. CDR3 DNA sequence: TGCGCCAGCAGCCAAGCCTGGGACAGGGCCTTAAATGGCTACACCTTC.

This clone was seen just once. The genes are TRBV4-1 and TRBJ2-1; tentative D call: TRBD1 (6 bases). CDR1 and CDR2 from the germline V gene are MGHRA and YSYEKL. V was cut by 0 bases and J by 2 bases, with 14 bases left in between. The CDR3 runs 17 residues. CDR3 protein: CASSQEPGTNTYNEQFF. As DNA, the CDR3 is TGCGCCAGCAGCCAAGAACCCGGGACAAACACCTACAATGAGCAGTTCTTC.

The chain has TRBV7-2 and TRBJ1-4; 8 bases line up with TRBD1. After removal of 4 bases from V and 8 bases from J, the junction contained 9 bases not matched to a gene. Germline CDR1 reads SGHTA; CDR2 reads FQGNSA. This CDR3 comprises 15 residues. CDR3 loop: CASSSTTGGLEKLFF. CDR3 nucleotides: TGTGCCAGCAGCTCCACAACAGGGGGGCTCGAAAAACTGTTTTTT.

The V and J genes are TRBV18 and TRBJ1-6; tentatively, D is TRBD1 (5 bases). The CDR3 has 17 amino acids. Between the trimmed V and J ends, which lost 9 bases and 0 bases, there was a span of 18 bases. CDR1 is KGHSH and CDR2 is LQKENI in the germline V gene. The CDR3 DNA follows: TGTGCCAGTCAAGACAGAGACCAACGCTCCTATAATTCACCCCTCCACTTT. Its translation is CASQDRDQRSYNSPLHF.

The chain combines TRBV4-1 with TRBJ2-1; 7 nucleotides agree with TRBD2. Germline assignment: CDR1 MGHRA and CDR2 YSYEKL. The CDR3 covers 17 residues. Trimming removed 4 bases from V and 4 bases from J; junction bases left unmatched: 13. This CDR3 is CASSRVVPAGVYNEQFF. In DNA, the CDR3 is TGCGCCAGCAGCCGGGTTGTCCCGGCGGGGGTGTACAATGAGCAGTTCTTC.

The chain recombines TRBV10-3 with TRBJ2-2; TRBD1 aligns across 7 bases. The CDR3 runs 13 residues. The V segment lost 7 bases and the J segment 6 bases; nucleotides outside the gene matches: 5. CDR1 and CDR2 (germline): ENHRY, SYGVKD. CDR3 in DNA: TGTGCCATCACCGACAGGGTAGCCGGGGAGCTGTTTTTT. It is translated as CAITDRVAGELFF.

The chain couples TRBV21-1 to TRBJ2-3; TRBD2 is the table's D call, not checked against the DNA. TRBV21-1 is described as a pseudogene. The CDR3 contains 18 residues. The CDR3 spells CASSKVVSGGSDTDTQYF. The CDR3 DNA reads as TGTGCCAGCAGCAAAGTGGTTAGCGGGGGGTCAGACACAGATACGCAGTATTTT.

This chain connects TRBV4-2 to TRBJ2-6; maybe TRBD2 (6 bases). V dropped 0 bases and J dropped 2 bases, with 8 bases sitting between them. The CDR3 is 16 residues long. Germline-derived CDR1 and CDR2 are LGHNA and YNFKEQ. CDR3 DNA sequence: TGTGCCAGCAGCCAAGAGGCTAGCGCTGGGGCCAACGTCCTGACTTTC. This codes for CASSQEASAGANVLTF.

J is TRBJ1-1 and V is TRBV6-5; D unclear. The CDR3 consists of 13 residues. V lost 7 bases and J 9 bases, leaving 18 bases between the germline ends. The germline V gene has CDR1 MNHEY and CDR2 SVGAGI. As DNA, the CDR3 is TGTGCCAGCACCGAGGACGGAGGCCCTAAAGCTTTCTTT. This encodes CASTEDGGPKAFF.

The chain couples TRBV5-1 to TRBJ2-1, with 14 nucleotides matching TRBD2. Germline-derived CDR1 and CDR2 are SGHRS and YFSETQ. Trimming removed 4 bases from V and 7 bases from J; junction bases left unmatched: 4. The CDR3 runs to 15 residues. CDR3 nucleotides: TGCGCCAGCAGCCCGACTAGCGGGGGGGGAAATGAGCAGTTCTTC. It is translated as CASSPTSGGGNEQFF.

The genes are TRBV27 and TRBJ2-7, with D possibly being TRBD2 (5 bases). CDR1 MNHEY and CDR2 SMNVEV come from the germline V gene (reference sequence). The length of the CDR3 is 16 residues. Trimming took off 0 bases at V and 0 bases at J, with 12 bases between the two ends. The CDR3 here is CASSLSSLANSYEQYF. In nucleotides, the CDR3 is TGTGCCAGCAGTTTATCGTCTCTAGCAAACTCCTACGAGCAGTACTTC.

The CDR3 is CASSEVGLQPQHF. In DNA, the CDR3 is TGTGCCAGCAGTGAAGTTGGCCTTCAGCCCCAGCATTTT. This sequence joins TRBV2 and TRBJ1-5, with D unresolved. Germline assignment: CDR1 SNHLY and CDR2 FYNNEI. The V end lost 1 base, the J end lost 6 bases, and 7 bases lay between the germline ends. The CDR3 totals 13 residues.

The chain couples TRBV19 to TRBJ1-2; 7 nucleotides agree with TRBD1. V was clipped by 3 bases and J by 2 bases; unmatched bases: 9. Germline values: CDR1 LNHDA, CDR2 SQIVND (reference sequence). This CDR3 region has 16 residues. CDR3 in DNA: TGTGCCAGTAGTATGAGAACAGGGGACCAAAACTATGGCTACACCTTC. It encodes CASSMRTGDQNYGYTF.

A few counts support this clone. The chain recombines TRBV6-4 with TRBJ1-6, with 9 positions matching TRBD1. Trimming cost V 6 bases and J 3 bases; bases outside gene matches: 6. The CDR3 runs 16 residues. Per germline, CDR1 MRHNA and CDR2 SNTAGT. The CDR3 DNA is TGTGCCAGCAGGGACAGGGGTGCAGACTATAATTCACCCCTCCACTTT. This encodes CASRDRGADYNSPLHF.

The chain recombines TRBV29-1 with TRBJ2-2, with D perhaps matching TRBD2 (5 bases). V lost 3 bases to trimming and J lost 6 bases, with 8 bases between them. Per the germline V gene, CDR1 is SQVTM and CDR2 is ANQGSEA. The CDR3 extends over 12 amino acids. CDR3 residues: CSVDEGPGELFF. Written as DNA, the CDR3 is TGCAGCGTTGACGAGGGCCCCGGGGAGCTGTTTTTT.

The chain has TRBV7-7 and TRBJ2-5, with 8 bases that match TRBD1. Germline-derived CDR1 and CDR2 are SSHAT and FNYEAQ (reference sequence). The CDR3 runs to 18 residues. With V trimmed by 3 bases and J by 4 bases, 16 bases remained unmatched. CDR3 DNA sequence: TGTGCCAGCAGCTTCCCACCTCCTAGGCCAGGGGGCGTAGAGACCCAGTACTTC. This codes for CASSFPPPRPGGVETQYF.

The V gene is TRBV7-9, the J gene TRBJ1-2, with TRBD1 matching over 8 bases. Germline assignment: CDR1 SEHNR and CDR2 FQNEAQ (reference sequence). This CDR3 is built from 14 residues. V trimming: 6 bases; J trimming: 8 bases; junction bases outside the gene matches: 11. The CDR3 DNA reads TGTGCCAGCAGTTCAACGCCAGGGGGCTACGGCTACACCTTC. The encoded protein is CASSSTPGGYGYTF.

The chain carries TRBV7-9 and TRBJ2-3; TRBD2 aligns across 8 bases. The CDR3 is 17 amino acids. Germline values: CDR1 SEHNR, CDR2 FQNEAQ (reference sequence). The V gene end was trimmed by 5 bases and the J gene end by 2 bases; junction bases not matched to a gene: 12. CDR3 nucleotides: TGTGCCAGCAGCGCCGTTTCGGCGGGGGGATTCACAGATACGCAGTATTTT. Its protein is CASSAVSAGGFTDTQYF. The variable domain in full, completed from reference TRBV7-9 and TRBJ2-3, reads DTGVSQNPRHKITKRGQNVTFRCDPISEHNRLYWYRQTLGQGPEFLTYFQNEAQLEKSRLLSDRFSAERPKGSFSTLEIQRTEQGDSAMYLCASSAVSAGGFTDTQYFGPGTRLTVL.

J is TRBJ1-1 and V is TRBV27; D not resolved. From germline, CDR1 is MNHEY and CDR2 SMNVEV (reference sequence). The V end was cut by 3 bases, the J end by 2 bases, with 13 bases between. The CDR3 runs to 15 residues. For the CDR3, the DNA is TGTGCCAGCAGTTTTGCGGGTCCCCTAAACACTGAAGCTTTCTTT. This gives the protein CASSFAGPLNTEAFF.

The V call is TRBV5-6, the J call TRBJ2-1; no definite D call. The CDR3 is 13 amino acids. From germline, CDR1 is SGHDT and CDR2 YYEEEE. Trimming removed 2 bases from V and 4 bases from J, with 7 bases in between. The DNA of the CDR3 is TGTGCCAGCAGCTTACCCACTTACAATGAGCAGTTCTTC. Residues: CASSLPTYNEQFF.

This chain uses TRBV13 with TRBJ1-2; 10 bases are shared with TRBD1. The CDR3 runs to 13 residues. Looked up from germline, CDR1 is PRHDT and CDR2 is FYEKMQ (reference sequence). V was pared by 5 bases and J by 7 bases, with 4 bases of the junction left unmatched. CDR3 sequence: CASSLRDRGGYTF. The CDR3 nucleotides are TGTGCCAGCAGCCTCCGGGACAGGGGTGGCTACACCTTC.